Described below is a single T cell receptor beta chain sequence and its context. This record comes from a study of blood T cell repertoires in COVID-19. Looking at the study overall: Samples of COVID-19 (acute and convalescent) were obtained from the United States, Italy and Spain. Sample material is recorded as cDNA or gDNA derived from T cells, B-cell-depleted T cells, or PBMCs.

Authors' analysis steps: Reference gene primer amplification gave nucleated cell count estimates. Method: immunoSEQ multiplex PCR; TCRdb's copy keeps in-frame clones and lacks some. V, J and clone size were drawn from that table, and D and trimming were deduced from the DNA. The sample consists of roughly 200,000 clones, roughly 80% of them appearing once. Input material: peripheral blood. The TCR was taken from a man aged 60 to 69 with acute or convalescent COVID-19.

The CDR3 reads CASSYGATNEQFF. In DNA form, the CDR3 reads TGTGCCAGCAGTTACGGGGCAACCAATGAGCAGTTCTTC. The V and J genes are TRBV6-5 and TRBJ2-1; a weak D match, TRBD1 (5 bases). V gave up 2 bases and J gave up 6 bases, with 8 bases separating them. Germline CDR1 reads MNHEY; CDR2 reads SVGAGI. The length of the CDR3 is 13 residues.